These 11 T cell receptor beta chains came from one sample sequenced in a study of OX40 agonist ivuxolimab in advanced cancers. Measured with immunoSEQ multiplex PCR; TCRdb has only the in-frame clones, and not every one. The sample carries almost 70,000 clones, about 89% recorded once. Specimen: CD4+ or CD8+ T cells sorted from blood, collected in a trial of the OX40 agonist ivuxolimab. Source of these receptors: an adult with an advanced solid tumor such as melanoma, head and neck, liver or kidney cancer.

The chain employs TRBV5-6 and TRBJ2-4, with TRBD1 matching over 9 bases. V shed 4 bases, J shed 10 bases, and the junction held 12 bases outside the gene matches. Per germline, CDR1 SGHDT and CDR2 YYEEEE. The CDR3 runs 15 residues. The CDR3 region is CASSPVGQGAGIQYF. In DNA form, the CDR3 reads TGTGCCAGCAGCCCGGTGGGACAGGGAGCAGGAATTCAGTACTTC.

This chain connects TRBV7-9 to TRBJ1-2, with 8 nucleotides matching TRBD1. The ends lost 5 bases at V and 7 bases at J; junction bases unmatched: 3. Germline V gene lookup returns CDR1 SEHNR and CDR2 FQNEAQ (reference sequence). The CDR3 totals 12 residues. CDR3 in DNA: TGTGCCAGCAGCGTGACAGGGGCTGGCTACACCTTC. Amino acid sequence: CASSVTGAGYTF.

The rearrangement uses TRBV7-6 and TRBJ2-3; 10 bases fit TRBD2. V was clipped by 5 bases and J by 0 bases; unmatched bases: 8. The CDR3 is made up of 17 amino acids. CDR1 and CDR2 from the germline V gene are SGHVS and FNYEAQ. CDR3 loop: CASSPRKTSGSTDTQYF. The CDR3 DNA reads as TGTGCCAGCAGCCCCAGAAAGACTAGCGGGAGCACAGATACGCAGTATTTT.

The chain employs TRBV29-1 and TRBJ2-1; TRBD2 matches at 14 bases. The germline CDR1 and CDR2 sequences are SQVTM and ANQGSEA. Unmatched junction bases numbered 9, after V lost 5 bases and J lost 9 bases. The CDR3 consists of 15 residues. For the CDR3, the DNA is TGCAGCGTTTCCGGGACTAGCGGGAGACAGCTTGAGCAGTTCTTC. This sequence encodes CSVSGTSGRQLEQFF.

This chain links TRBV29-1 with TRBJ2-3, with D unresolved. The V end was cut by 2 bases, the J end by 7 bases, with 22 bases between. Per the germline V gene, CDR1 is SQVTM and CDR2 is ANQGSEA. The length of the CDR3 is 16 residues. CDR3 nucleotide sequence: TGCAGCGTTGAACTCCTTTTGGGCCAGGCAAGAAATACGCAGTATTTT. Translated: CSVELLLGQARNTQYF.

The chain employs TRBV6-1 and TRBJ1-5; no clear D. V lost 0 bases and J 11 bases, leaving 11 bases between the germline ends. The CDR3 runs 13 residues. From germline, CDR1 is MNHNS and CDR2 SASEGT. The CDR3 is CASSEAFGWAQHF. CDR3 DNA: TGTGCCAGCAGTGAAGCATTCGGATGGGCCCAGCATTTT.

This clone appeared once. The CDR3 spells CASSSMTGRGYGYTF. In nucleotides, the CDR3 is TGTGCCAGCAGTTCCATGACAGGGAGGGGCTATGGCTACACCTTC. The rearrangement joins TRBV6-6 to TRBJ1-2, with 7 bases that match TRBD1. The CDR3 spans 15 residues. The V gene end was trimmed by 4 bases and the J gene end by 4 bases; junction bases not matched to a gene: 9. The germline gives CDR1 MNHNY, CDR2 SVGAGI (reference sequence).

In this sample, this clone turned up a few times. At one of its ends the junction is not consistent with the germline gene, which may arise from a read error. The genes are TRBV7-3 and TRBJ2-7, with no clear D. This CDR3 has 15 residues. CDR1 and CDR2 from the germline V gene are SGHTA and FQGTGA. CDR3 in amino acids: CASSPESDPRVEQYF. CDR3 DNA sequence: TGCGCCAGCAGCCCGGAGTCGGATCCCCGGGTTGAGCAGTACTTC.

The chain recombines TRBV30 with TRBJ1-4, with a possible D match to TRBD1 (6 bases). CDR1 and CDR2 (germline): GTSNPN, SVGIG (reference sequence). The length of the CDR3 is 15 residues. Trimming stripped 1 base from V and 8 bases from J, with 17 bases between. Here the CDR3 DNA reads TGTGCCTGGAGTGAGGGGCAGGGGAGAGGCGAAAAACTGTTTTTT. It yields the protein CAWSEGQGRGEKLFF. The variable domain in full, completed from reference TRBV30 and TRBJ1-4, reads SQTIHQWPATLVQPVGSPLSLECTVEGTSNPNLYWYRQAAGRGLQLLFYSVGIGQISSEVPQNLSASRPQDRQFILSSKKLLLSDSGFYLCAWSEGQGRGEKLFFGSGTQLSVL.

V usage is TRBV28 and J usage is TRBJ2-7; D not certain. The CDR3 has 15 amino acids. The V end was cut by 6 bases, the J end by 2 bases, with 17 bases between. CDR1 is MDHEN and CDR2 is SYDVKM in the germline V gene. CDR3 region: CASRAGGARTYEQYF. In DNA form, the CDR3 reads TGTGCCAGCAGGGCTGGTGGAGCGAGAACCTACGAGCAGTACTTC.

The V gene is TRBV7-9, the J gene TRBJ2-7, with D hard to call. In germline, CDR1 is SEHNR, CDR2 FQNEAQ (reference sequence). This CDR3 has 16 amino acids. V lost 1 base to trimming and J lost 0 bases, with 13 bases between them. For the CDR3, the DNA is TGTGCCAGCAGCTTAGGGGCACACAGAACCTCCTACGAGCAGTACTTC. This sequence encodes CASSLGAHRTSYEQYF.